These 3 T cell receptor beta chains were all obtained from the same sample, sequenced in a study of blood T cell repertoires in COVID-19. Generated by immunoSEQ multiplex PCR, the TCRdb table keeps only in-frame clones and is missing some. The table includes tens of thousands of clones, roughly 86% detected once. Sequencing used peripheral blood. The receptors were gathered from an elderly woman with acute or convalescent COVID-19.

The genes are TRBV9 and TRBJ1-1, with D perhaps TRBD1 (5 bases). This CDR3 contains 14 residues. In germline, CDR1 is SGDLS, CDR2 YYNGEE. Trimming pared 0 bases from V and 4 bases from J, leaving 10 bases between. CDR3 sequence (DNA): TGTGCCAGCAGCGTAGTGCCCAGGGCCACTGAAGCTTTCTTT. Its protein product is CASSVVPRATEAFF. Using reference TRBV9 and TRBJ1-1 for the parts outside the CDR3, the full variable domain is DSGVTQTPKHLITATGQRVTLRCSPRSGDLSVYWYQQSLDQGLQFLIQYYNGEERAKGNILERFSAQQFPDLHSELNLSSLELGDSALYFCASSVVPRATEAFFGQGTRLTVV.

This clone was found once. The rearrangement links TRBV27 to TRBJ2-7; 7 bases are a match to TRBD1. The ends lost 8 bases at V and 3 bases at J; junction bases unmatched: 7. Germline assignment: CDR1 MNHEY and CDR2 SMNVEV (reference sequence). The CDR3 is 13 residues long. CDR3 in amino acids: CASRDRANYEQYF. The CDR3 DNA is TGTGCCAGCCGCGACAGGGCTAACTACGAGCAGTACTTC.

This rearrangement joins TRBV18 to TRBJ2-1, with 7 bases that match TRBD2. With V trimmed by 1 base and J by 2 bases, 2 bases remained unmatched. Looked up from germline, CDR1 is KGHSH and CDR2 is LQKENI. The CDR3 totals 15 residues. The CDR3 nucleotides are TGTGCCAGCTCACCACTGGGAGGGACCTACAATGAGCAGTTCTTC. This translates into CASSPLGGTYNEQFF.